By proportion, the clone carrying this TCR beta chain is medium-sized. Its antigen is unidentified. Tagging with unique molecular identifiers was applied to individual cDNA molecules. TCRdb analysed the 5' RACE reads with MiXCR anew, one entry per CDR3 protein. The data hold around 26,000 distinct CDR3 sequences, with 5.1% observed a single time. This specimen belongs to a study of early T cells in non-severe SARS-CoV-2 infection. In the study overall: From unsorted whole blood, bulk RNA was sequenced, and the chains remained unpaired. General study findings and limits: A preference for anti-spike CD8 responses marked VDJdb matching, which missed private and CD4 specificities.

Per the germline V gene, CDR1 is SNHLY and CDR2 is FYNNEI. The V and J ends lost 8 bases and 6 bases, in that order; junction bases with no gene match: 12. CDR3 length: 16 residues. Sample: whole blood. The sequence was obtained from an adult who was a healthcare worker with PCR-confirmed SARS-CoV-2 infection or an uninfected control (not recorded which). The chain employs TRBV2 and TRBJ2-1; 11 bases line up with TRBD2. The CDR3 is CASDESRLAGSNEQFF. CDR3 nucleotides: TGTGCCAGCGATGAGAGCAGACTAGCGGGGTCCAATGAGCAGTTCTTC. Together with reference TRBV2 and TRBJ2-1, the CDR3 gives the full variable domain: EPEVTQTPSHQVTQMGQEVILRCVPISNHLYFYWYRQILGQKVEFLVSFYNNEISEKSEIFDDQFSVERPDGSNFTLKIRSTKLEDSAMYFCASDESRLAGSNEQFFGPGTRLTVL.